This T cell receptor (beta chain) is drawn from a study of cytomegalovirus exposure and HLA in healthy donors. Study as a whole: Of all 400 or so donors who were genotyped, around 82% belonged to the Caucasian-associated ancestry cluster. The study's findings and limits: Immune exposure data for these donors was limited to CMV serostatus. The CMV antigen specificity of a few CMV-associated chains was confirmed through in vitro analysis.

Primers: 60 Vbeta forward and 13 Jbeta reverse. The data were produced by immunoSEQ multiplex PCR, yet TCRdb's version contains in-frame clones alone and is incomplete. The table records 160,000 or so clones, 86% of them present only once. Germline assignment: CDR1 SGHTS and CDR2 YDEGEE. The CDR3 consists of 16 residues. V lost 4 bases and J 0 bases, leaving 17 bases between the germline ends. In the case of this clone: Its antigen remains unidentified.

This chain links TRBV5-8 with TRBJ2-7; a possible D gene is TRBD1 (6 bases). The specimen sequenced was PBMCs. This receptor was taken from a woman aged 18-29 years in good health and CMV-seronegative. Here the CDR3 DNA reads TGTGCCAGCAGCCGGGGTGGGACACTCAGCTCCTACGAGCAGTACTTC. This encodes CASSRGGTLSSYEQYF.